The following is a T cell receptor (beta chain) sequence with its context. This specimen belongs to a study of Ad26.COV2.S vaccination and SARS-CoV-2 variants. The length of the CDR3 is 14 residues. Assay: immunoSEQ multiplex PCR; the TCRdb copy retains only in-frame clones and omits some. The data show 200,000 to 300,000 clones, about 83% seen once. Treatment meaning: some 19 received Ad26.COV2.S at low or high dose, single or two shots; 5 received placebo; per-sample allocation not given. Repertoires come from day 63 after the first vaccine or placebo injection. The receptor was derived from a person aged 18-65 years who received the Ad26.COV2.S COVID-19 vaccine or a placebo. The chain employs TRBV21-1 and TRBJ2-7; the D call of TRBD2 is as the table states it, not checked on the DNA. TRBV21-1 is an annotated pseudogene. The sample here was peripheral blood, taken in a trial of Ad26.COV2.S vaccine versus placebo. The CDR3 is CASSKLRDYYEQYV. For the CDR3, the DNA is TGTGCCAGCAGCAAACTACGGGATTATTACGAGCAGTACGTC.